This TCR beta chain was identified during a study of control samples from healthy donors and cancer patients. Some clones are missing from TCRdb's copy, which holds only in-frame ones; the method was immunoSEQ multiplex PCR. The repertoire holds around 100,000 clones, with 80% to 90% as singletons. The V gene end was trimmed by 5 bases and the J gene end by 6 bases; junction bases not matched to a gene: 6. Germline values: CDR1 SEHNR, CDR2 FQNEAQ (reference sequence). This CDR3 has 14 amino acids. This clone was seen only a few times. This sequence originates from a man aged 25 to 40 in good health. The chain combines TRBV7-9 with TRBJ2-1, with TRBD2 matching over 8 bases. Sequenced input: blood. In DNA form, the CDR3 reads TGTGCCAGCAGCGGGACTAGAAGGGTCAATGAGCAGTTCTTC. This codes for CASSGTRRVNEQFF.